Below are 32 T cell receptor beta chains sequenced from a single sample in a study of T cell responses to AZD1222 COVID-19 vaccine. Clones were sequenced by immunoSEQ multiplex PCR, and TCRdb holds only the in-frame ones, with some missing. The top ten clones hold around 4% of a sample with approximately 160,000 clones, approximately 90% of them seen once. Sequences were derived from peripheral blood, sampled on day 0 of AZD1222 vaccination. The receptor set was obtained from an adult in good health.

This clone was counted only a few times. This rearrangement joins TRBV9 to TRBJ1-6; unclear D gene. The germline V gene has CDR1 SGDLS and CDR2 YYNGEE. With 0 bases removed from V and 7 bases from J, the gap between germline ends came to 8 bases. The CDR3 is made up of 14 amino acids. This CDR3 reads CASSVVVHNSPLHF. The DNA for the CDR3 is TGTGCCAGCAGCGTAGTCGTCCACAATTCACCCCTCCACTTT.

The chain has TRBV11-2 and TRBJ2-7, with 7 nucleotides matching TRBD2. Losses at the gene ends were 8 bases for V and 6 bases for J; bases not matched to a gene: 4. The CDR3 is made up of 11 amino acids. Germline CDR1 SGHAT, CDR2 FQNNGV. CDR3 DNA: TGTGCCAGCGGGAGGGTTGGCGAGCAGTACTTC. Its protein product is CASGRVGEQYF.

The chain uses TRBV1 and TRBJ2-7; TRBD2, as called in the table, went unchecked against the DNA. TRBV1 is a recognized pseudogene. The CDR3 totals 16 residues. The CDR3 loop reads CTSSAGGQFFTYEQYF. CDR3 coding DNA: TGCACCAGCTCCGCGGGAGGGCAATTCTTTACCTACGAGCAGTACTTC.

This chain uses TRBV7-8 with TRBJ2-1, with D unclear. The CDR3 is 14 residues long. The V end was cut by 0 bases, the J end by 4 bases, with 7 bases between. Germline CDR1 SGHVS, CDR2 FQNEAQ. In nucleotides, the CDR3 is TGTGCCAGCAGCTTAGCTGCGATGTACAATGAGCAGTTCTTC. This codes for CASSLAAMYNEQFF. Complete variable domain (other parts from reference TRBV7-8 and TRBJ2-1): GAGVSQSPRYKVAKRGQDVALRCDPISGHVSLFWYQQALGQGPEFLTYFQNEAQLDKSGLPSDRFFAERPEGSVSTLKIQRTQQEDSAVYLCASSLAAMYNEQFFGPGTRLTVL.

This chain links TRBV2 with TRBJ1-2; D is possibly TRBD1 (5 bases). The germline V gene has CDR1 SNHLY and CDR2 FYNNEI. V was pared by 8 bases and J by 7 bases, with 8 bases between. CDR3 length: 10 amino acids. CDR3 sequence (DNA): TGTGCCAGCTGGGGACGTGGCTACACCTTC. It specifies CASWGRGYTF.

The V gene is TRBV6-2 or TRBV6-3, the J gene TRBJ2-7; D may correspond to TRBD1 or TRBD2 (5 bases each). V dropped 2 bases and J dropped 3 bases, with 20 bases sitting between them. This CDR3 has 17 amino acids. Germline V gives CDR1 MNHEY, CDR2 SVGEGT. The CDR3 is CASSYILGRQRSYEQYF. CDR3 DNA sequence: TGTGCCAGCAGTTACATTCTGGGGAGACAGCGCAGCTACGAGCAGTACTTC.

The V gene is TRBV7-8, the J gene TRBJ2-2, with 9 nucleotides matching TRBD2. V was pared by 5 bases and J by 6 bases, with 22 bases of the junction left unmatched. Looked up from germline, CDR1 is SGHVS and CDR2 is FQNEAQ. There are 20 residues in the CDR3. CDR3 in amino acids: CASSRWSTSRGREGSGELFF. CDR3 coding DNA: TGTGCCAGCAGCCGATGGTCGACCTCTCGGGGGCGGGAGGGCTCCGGGGAGCTGTTTTTT.

DNA for the CDR3: TGTGCCAGCAGTCGTATCACTCGGCGCGAGCAGTACTTC. Translating gives CASSRITRREQYF. The chain recombines TRBV28 with TRBJ2-7, with unresolved D. Trimming cost V 5 bases and J 6 bases, with 14 bases left between them. The length of the CDR3 is 13 residues. Germline-derived CDR1 and CDR2 are MDHEN and SYDVKM.

For the CDR3, the DNA is TGTGCCAACAATCTACCGACAGGGTTATACAATGAGCAGTTCTTC. Amino acids: CANNLPTGLYNEQFF. This sequence joins TRBV21-1 and TRBJ2-1; the D call of TRBD1 is as the table states it, not checked on the DNA. TRBV21-1 is described as a pseudogene. The CDR3 consists of 15 residues.

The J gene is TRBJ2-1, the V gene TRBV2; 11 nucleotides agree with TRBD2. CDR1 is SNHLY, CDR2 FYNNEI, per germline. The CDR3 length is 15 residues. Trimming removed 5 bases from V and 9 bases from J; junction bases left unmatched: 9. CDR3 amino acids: CASSLPGLAASEQFF. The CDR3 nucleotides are TGTGCCAGCAGTCTTCCGGGACTAGCGGCGAGTGAGCAGTTCTTC.

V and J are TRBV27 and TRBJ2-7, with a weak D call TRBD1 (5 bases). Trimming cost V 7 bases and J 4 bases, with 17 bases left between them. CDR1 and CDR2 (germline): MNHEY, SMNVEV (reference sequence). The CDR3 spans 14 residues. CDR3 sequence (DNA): TGTGCCAGCAAAGTGGGGCAGGGTCGTTACGAGCAGTACTTC. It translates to CASKVGQGRYEQYF.

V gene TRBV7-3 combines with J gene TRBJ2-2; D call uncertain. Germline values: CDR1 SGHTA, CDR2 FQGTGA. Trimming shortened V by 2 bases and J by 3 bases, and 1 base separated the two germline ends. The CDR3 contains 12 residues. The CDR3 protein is CASSLDTGELFF. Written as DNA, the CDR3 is TGTGCCAGCAGCTTAGACACCGGGGAGCTGTTTTTT.

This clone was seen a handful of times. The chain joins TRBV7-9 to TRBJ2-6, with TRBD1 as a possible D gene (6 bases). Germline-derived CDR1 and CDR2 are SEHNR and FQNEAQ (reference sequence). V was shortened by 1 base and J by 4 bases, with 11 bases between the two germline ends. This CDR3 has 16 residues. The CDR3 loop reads CASSLDTGPGANVLTF. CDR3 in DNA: TGTGCCAGCAGCTTAGATACAGGGCCGGGGGCCAACGTCCTGACTTTC.

The CDR3 DNA reads TGTGCCAGCATAACTGGGGGGTCCCCTAACAGCGAGCAGTACTTC. This translates into CASITGGSPNSEQYF. The chain employs TRBV28 and TRBJ2-7; a weak D match, TRBD2 (6 bases). This CDR3 is built from 15 residues. Per germline, CDR1 MDHEN and CDR2 SYDVKM. V was trimmed by 7 bases and J by 6 bases, leaving 22 bases between them. Combining the CDR3 with reference TRBV28 and TRBJ2-7 gives the whole variable domain DVKVTQSSRYLVKRTGEKVFLECVQDMDHENMFWYRQDPGLGLRLIYFSYDVKMKEKGDIPEGYSVSREKKERFSLILESASTNQTSMYLCASITGGSPNSEQYFGPGTRLTVT.

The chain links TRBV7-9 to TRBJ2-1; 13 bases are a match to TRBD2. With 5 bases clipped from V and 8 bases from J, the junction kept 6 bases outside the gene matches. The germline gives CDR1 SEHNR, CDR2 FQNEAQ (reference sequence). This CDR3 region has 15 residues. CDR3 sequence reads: CASSRGLAGVDEQFF. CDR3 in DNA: TGTGCCAGCAGCCGCGGACTAGCGGGAGTCGATGAGCAGTTCTTC. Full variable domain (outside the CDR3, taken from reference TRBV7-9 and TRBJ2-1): DTGVSQNPRHKITKRGQNVTFRCDPISEHNRLYWYRQTLGQGPEFLTYFQNEAQLEKSRLLSDRFSAERPKGSFSTLEIQRTEQGDSAMYLCASSRGLAGVDEQFFGPGTRLTVL.

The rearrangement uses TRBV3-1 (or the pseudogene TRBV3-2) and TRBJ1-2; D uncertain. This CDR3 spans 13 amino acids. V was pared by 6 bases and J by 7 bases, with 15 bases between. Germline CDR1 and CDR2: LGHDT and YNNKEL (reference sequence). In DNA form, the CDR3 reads TGTGCCAGCAGTTCCGCCCCCCATGGTGGCTACACCTTC. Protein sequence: CASSSAPHGGYTF.

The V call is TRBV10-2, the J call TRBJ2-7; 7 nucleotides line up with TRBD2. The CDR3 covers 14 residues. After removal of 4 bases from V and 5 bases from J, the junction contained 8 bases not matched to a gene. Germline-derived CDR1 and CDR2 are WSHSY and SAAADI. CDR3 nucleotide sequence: TGCGCCAGCAGTGGGGGACTACGATCCGACGAGCAGTACTTC. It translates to CASSGGLRSDEQYF.

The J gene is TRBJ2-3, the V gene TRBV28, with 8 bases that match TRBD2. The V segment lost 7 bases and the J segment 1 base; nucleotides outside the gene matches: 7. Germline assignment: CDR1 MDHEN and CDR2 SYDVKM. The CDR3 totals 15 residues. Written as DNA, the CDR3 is TGTGCCAGCACGGCTAGCGGGTTGGGCACAGATACGCAGTATTTT. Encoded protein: CASTASGLGTDTQYF.

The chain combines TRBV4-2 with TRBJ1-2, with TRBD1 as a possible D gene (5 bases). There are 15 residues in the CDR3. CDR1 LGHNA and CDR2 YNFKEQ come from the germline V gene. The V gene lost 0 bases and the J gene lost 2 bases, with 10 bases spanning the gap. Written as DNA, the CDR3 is TGTGCCAGCAGCCAAGAGGGGGTCGGCAACTATGGCTACACCTTC. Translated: CASSQEGVGNYGYTF.

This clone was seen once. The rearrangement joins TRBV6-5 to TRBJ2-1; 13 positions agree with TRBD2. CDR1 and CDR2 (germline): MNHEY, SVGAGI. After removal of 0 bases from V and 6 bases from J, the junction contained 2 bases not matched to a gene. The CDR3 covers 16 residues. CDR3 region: CASSYSGLAGANEQFF. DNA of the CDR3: TGTGCCAGCAGTTACTCCGGACTAGCGGGAGCCAATGAGCAGTTCTTC.

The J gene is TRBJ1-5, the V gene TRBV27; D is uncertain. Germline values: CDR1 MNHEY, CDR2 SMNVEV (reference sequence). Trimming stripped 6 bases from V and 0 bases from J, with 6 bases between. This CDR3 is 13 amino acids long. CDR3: CASRSYSNQPQHF. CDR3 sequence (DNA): TGTGCCAGCAGGTCCTATAGCAATCAGCCCCAGCATTTT.

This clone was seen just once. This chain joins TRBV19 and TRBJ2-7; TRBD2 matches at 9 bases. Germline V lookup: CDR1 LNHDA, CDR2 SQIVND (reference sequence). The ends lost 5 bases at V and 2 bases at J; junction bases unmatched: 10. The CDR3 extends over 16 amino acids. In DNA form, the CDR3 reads TGTGCCAGTAGTCCTGGTAGCGGGAGAGTCGCCTACGAGCAGTACTTC. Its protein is CASSPGSGRVAYEQYF.

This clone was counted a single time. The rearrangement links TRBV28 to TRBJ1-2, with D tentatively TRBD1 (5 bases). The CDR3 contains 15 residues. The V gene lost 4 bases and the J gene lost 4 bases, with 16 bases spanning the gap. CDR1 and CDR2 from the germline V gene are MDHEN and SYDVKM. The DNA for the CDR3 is TGTGCCAGCAGTTCCCCCCGGGGGGACCTCTATGGCTACACCTTC. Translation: CASSSPRGDLYGYTF.

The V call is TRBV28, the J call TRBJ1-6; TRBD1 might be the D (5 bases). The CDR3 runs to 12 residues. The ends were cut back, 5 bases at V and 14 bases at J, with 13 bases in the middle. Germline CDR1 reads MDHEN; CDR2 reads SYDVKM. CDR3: CASSLGELSLHF. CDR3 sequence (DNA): TGTGCCAGCAGTCTAGGGGAGTTATCCCTCCACTTT.

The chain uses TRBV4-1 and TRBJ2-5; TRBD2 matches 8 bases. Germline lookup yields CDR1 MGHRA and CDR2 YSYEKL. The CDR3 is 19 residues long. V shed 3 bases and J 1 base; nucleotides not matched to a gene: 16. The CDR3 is CASSHQIVGGLAGQETQYF. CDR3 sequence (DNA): TGCGCCAGCAGCCACCAAATCGTTGGTGGACTAGCCGGCCAAGAGACCCAGTACTTC.

The CDR3 region has the DNA TGTGCCAGCCCCCCAGGTGAGCAGTTCTTC. Residues: CASPPGEQFF. The chain joins TRBV6-5 to TRBJ2-1, with D unclear. CDR3 length: 10 amino acids. Germline V gene lookup returns CDR1 MNHEY and CDR2 SVGAGI. V dropped 8 bases and J dropped 9 bases, with 8 bases sitting between them.

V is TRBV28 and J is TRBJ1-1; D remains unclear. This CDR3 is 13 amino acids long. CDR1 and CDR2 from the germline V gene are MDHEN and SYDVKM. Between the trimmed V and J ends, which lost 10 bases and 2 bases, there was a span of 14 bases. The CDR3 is CATRPTFNTEAFF. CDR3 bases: TGTGCCACCAGACCGACCTTCAACACTGAAGCTTTCTTT. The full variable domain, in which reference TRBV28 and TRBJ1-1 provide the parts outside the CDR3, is DVKVTQSSRYLVKRTGEKVFLECVQDMDHENMFWYRQDPGLGLRLIYFSYDVKMKEKGDIPEGYSVSREKKERFSLILESASTNQTSMYLCATRPTFNTEAFFGQGTRLTVV.

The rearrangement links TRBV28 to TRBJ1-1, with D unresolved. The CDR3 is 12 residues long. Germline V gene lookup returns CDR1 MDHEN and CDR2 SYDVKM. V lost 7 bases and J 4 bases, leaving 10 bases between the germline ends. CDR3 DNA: TGTGCCAGCACCCCGGGGAGCACTGAAGCTTTCTTT. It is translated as CASTPGSTEAFF.

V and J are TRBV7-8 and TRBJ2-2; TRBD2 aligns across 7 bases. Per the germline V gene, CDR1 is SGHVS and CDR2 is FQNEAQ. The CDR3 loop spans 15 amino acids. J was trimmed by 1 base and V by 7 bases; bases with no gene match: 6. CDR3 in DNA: TGTGCCAGCAAGGGGAGCGGGAAGAACACCGGGGAGCTGTTTTTT. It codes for CASKGSGKNTGELFF.

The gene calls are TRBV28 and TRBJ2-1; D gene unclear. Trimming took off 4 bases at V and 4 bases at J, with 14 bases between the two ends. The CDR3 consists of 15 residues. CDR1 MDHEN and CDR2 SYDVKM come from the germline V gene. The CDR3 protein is CASSSDFGLYNEQFF. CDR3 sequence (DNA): TGTGCCAGCAGTTCCGACTTTGGGTTGTACAATGAGCAGTTCTTC.

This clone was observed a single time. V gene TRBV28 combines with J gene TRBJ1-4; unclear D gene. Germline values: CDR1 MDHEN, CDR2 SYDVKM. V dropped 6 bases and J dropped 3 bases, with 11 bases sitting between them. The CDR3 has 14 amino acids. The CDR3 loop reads CASRSGMSNEKLFF. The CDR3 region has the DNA TGTGCCAGCAGATCCGGGATGTCTAATGAAAAACTGTTTTTT.

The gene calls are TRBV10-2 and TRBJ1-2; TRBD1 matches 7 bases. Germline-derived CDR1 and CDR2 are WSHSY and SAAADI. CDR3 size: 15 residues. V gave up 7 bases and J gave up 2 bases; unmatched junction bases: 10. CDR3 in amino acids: CASTPRTGLNYGYTF. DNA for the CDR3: TGCGCCAGCACCCCTAGGACAGGCCTCAACTATGGCTACACCTTC.